A single sample is the source of the 18 T cell receptor beta chains below, sequenced in a study of blood T cell repertoires in COVID-19. Generated by immunoSEQ multiplex PCR, the TCRdb table keeps only in-frame clones and is missing some. The sample contains under 150,000 clones, around 88% of which appear only once. Sequenced input: peripheral blood. The source of these receptors is a human donor in a cohort sampled during active COVID-19.

V usage is TRBV13 and J usage is TRBJ2-1; TRBD2 matches 7 bases. With 6 bases clipped from V and 0 bases from J, the junction kept 14 bases outside the gene matches. The V gene's germline CDR1 is PRHDT and CDR2 FYEKMQ (reference sequence). This CDR3 contains 18 residues. CDR3 sequence reads: CASSREGRGGSSYNEQFF. CDR3 DNA sequence: TGTGCCAGCAGTAGGGAGGGACGAGGCGGCAGCTCCTACAATGAGCAGTTCTTC. Supplemented by reference TRBV13 and TRBJ2-1, the full variable domain reads AAGVIQSPRHLIKEKRETATLKCYPIPRHDTVYWYQQGPGQDPQFLISFYEKMQSDKGSIPDRFSAQQFSDYHSELNMSSLELGDSALYFCASSREGRGGSSYNEQFFGPGTRLTVL.

CDR3 nucleotides: TGTGCCAGTACCCGGGGGGTAAGGGCCTTAAACACTGAAGCTTTCTTT. Amino acids: CASTRGVRALNTEAFF. The rearrangement links TRBV19 to TRBJ1-1, with a tentative D call TRBD1 (5 bases). The germline V gene encodes CDR1 LNHDA and CDR2 SQIVND (reference sequence). Trimming cost V 7 bases and J 2 bases, with 20 bases left between them. There are 16 residues in the CDR3.

The chain combines TRBV20-1 with TRBJ1-2, with unresolved D. CDR1 DFQATT and CDR2 SNEGSKA come from the germline V gene (reference sequence). The ends were cut back, 3 bases at V and 1 base at J, with 9 bases in the middle. This CDR3 region has 13 residues. CDR3 amino acids: CSASGPVNYGYTF. CDR3 bases: TGCAGTGCTAGTGGCCCGGTTAACTATGGCTACACCTTC.

This chain joins TRBV10-3 and TRBJ2-3; tentative D call: TRBD2 (7 bases). The CDR3 consists of 13 residues. Trimming pared 11 bases from V and 5 bases from J, leaving 17 bases between. Germline CDR1 ENHRY, CDR2 SYGVKD. The CDR3 nucleotides are TGTGCCTCAAGGGGGGGCGGGGTAGATACGCAGTATTTT. This codes for CASRGGGVDTQYF.

This chain joins TRBV7-3 and TRBJ2-2, with D tentatively TRBD2 (6 bases). Trimming stripped 8 bases from V and 5 bases from J, with 21 bases between. The CDR3 has 16 amino acids. CDR1 is SGHTA and CDR2 is FQGTGA in the germline V gene. As DNA, the CDR3 is TGTGCCAGCCGAACTTCCGGGGCCCGGGGGACCGGGGAGCTGTTTTTT. Translating gives CASRTSGARGTGELFF.

This chain uses TRBV30 with TRBJ2-1; D is possibly TRBD2 (6 bases). V was pared by 4 bases and J by 2 bases, with 15 bases between. The CDR3 contains 15 residues. Germline assignment: CDR1 GTSNPN and CDR2 SVGIG (reference sequence). The CDR3 DNA is TGTGCCTGGACCCTGGGGGTAGCGGCCTACAATGAGCAGTTCTTC. It translates to CAWTLGVAAYNEQFF.

This chain joins TRBV27 and TRBJ1-2; 10 nucleotides line up with TRBD1. V was pared by 5 bases and J by 3 bases, with 15 bases of the junction left unmatched. Germline V gene sequence: CDR1 MNHEY, CDR2 SMNVEV (reference sequence). The CDR3 loop spans 18 amino acids. CDR3 in amino acids: CASSHARMGGTGDYGYTF. The CDR3 nucleotides are TGTGCCAGCAGTCATGCCCGAATGGGAGGGACAGGGGACTATGGCTACACCTTC.

The chain employs TRBV7-9 and TRBJ1-6; D gene uncertain. Germline V CDR1 and CDR2: SEHNR, FQNEAQ (reference sequence). The CDR3 is 12 amino acids. With 0 bases removed from V and 10 bases from J, the gap between germline ends came to 4 bases. CDR3 loop: CASSLALSPLHF. CDR3 nucleotides: TGTGCCAGCAGCTTAGCCCTCTCACCCCTCCACTTT. Full variable domain (missing parts from reference TRBV7-9 and TRBJ1-6): DTGVSQNPRHKITKRGQNVTFRCDPISEHNRLYWYRQTLGQGPEFLTYFQNEAQLEKSRLLSDRFSAERPKGSFSTLEIQRTEQGDSAMYLCASSLALSPLHFGNGTRLTVT.

The rearrangement links TRBV27 to TRBJ2-7; perhaps TRBD1 as D (5 bases). This CDR3 region has 15 residues. The V gene lost 5 bases and the J gene lost 1 base, with 15 bases spanning the gap. Per the germline V gene, CDR1 is MNHEY and CDR2 is SMNVEV (reference sequence). Here the CDR3 DNA reads TGTGCCAGCAGTAAGGGGCTCGTGGGATCCTACGAGCAGTACTTC. Translated: CASSKGLVGSYEQYF.

The chain uses TRBV12-2 and TRBJ2-1; TRBD1, the D gene given by the table, was not confirmed from the DNA. TRBV12-2 is termed a pseudogene. This CDR3 is built from 15 residues. In DNA form, the CDR3 reads TGTGCAAGTCGGGACAGGAGGGACTCCTACAATGAGCAGTTCTTC. Translation gives CASRDRRDSYNEQFF.

In its sample, this clone was seen once. The V call is TRBV10-2, the J call TRBJ1-6; 8 bases fit TRBD1. Germline CDR1 WSHSY, CDR2 SAAADI. V lost 6 bases, J lost 6 bases, and 7 bases stayed unmatched. The CDR3 covers 15 residues. The CDR3 DNA is TGCGCCAGCAGCCTCTGGACAGGGACTAATTCACCCCTCCACTTT. This codes for CASSLWTGTNSPLHF.

The chain has TRBV30 and TRBJ2-1; 13 bases line up with TRBD2. This CDR3 has 15 amino acids. Germline assignment: CDR1 GTSNPN and CDR2 SVGIG (reference sequence). The J segment lost 7 bases and the V segment lost 4 bases, leaving 7 bases of the junction unmatched. This CDR3 is CAWNPTSGGRNEQFF. CDR3 in DNA: TGTGCCTGGAACCCGACTAGCGGGGGGAGAAATGAGCAGTTCTTC. The variable domain in full, with the rest retrieved from reference TRBV30 and TRBJ2-1, is SQTIHQWPATLVQPVGSPLSLECTVEGTSNPNLYWYRQAAGRGLQLLFYSVGIGQISSEVPQNLSASRPQDRQFILSSKKLLLSDSGFYLCAWNPTSGGRNEQFFGPGTRLTVL.

This chain connects TRBV5-1 to TRBJ1-6, with 7 bases lining up with TRBD1. The V gene's germline CDR1 is SGHRS and CDR2 YFSETQ. J gave up 6 bases and V 4 bases, and 7 bases lay outside the gene matches. This CDR3 has 15 residues. CDR3 coding DNA: TGCGCCAGCAGCGGGGGACAGCCAGCTAATTCACCCCTCCACTTT. It translates to CASSGGQPANSPLHF.

This chain uses TRBV5-1 with TRBJ1-5; tentative D call: TRBD1 (5 bases). The CDR3 sequence is 16 residues long. V lost 0 bases and J 2 bases, leaving 12 bases between the germline ends. The germline V gene encodes CDR1 SGHRS and CDR2 YFSETQ. The chain's CDR3 is CASSLAPGGGNQPQHF. CDR3 DNA: TGCGCCAGCAGCTTGGCCCCGGGGGGGGGCAATCAGCCCCAGCATTTT.

The chain is built from TRBV5-4 and TRBJ1-2, with 8 nucleotides matching TRBD1. V shed 3 bases and J 3 bases; nucleotides not matched to a gene: 4. CDR3 length equals 14 residues. Germline CDR1 SGHNT, CDR2 YYREEE (reference sequence). Here the CDR3 DNA reads TGTGCCAGCAGCTATACAGGGGGAGACTATGGCTACACCTTC. It specifies CASSYTGGDYGYTF.

Written as DNA, the CDR3 is TGTGCCAGCAGCTTTTCCGGGACAGGGATTTTTTCCGGGGAGCTGTTTTTT. It codes for CASSFSGTGIFSGELFF. The chain links TRBV5-5 to TRBJ2-2; 9 positions agree with TRBD1. The CDR3 is made up of 17 amino acids. V shed 2 bases, J shed 6 bases, and the junction held 11 bases outside the gene matches. CDR1 SGHKS and CDR2 YYEKEE come from the germline V gene (reference sequence).

The chain combines TRBV11-2 with TRBJ1-2, with TRBD1 matching 10 bases. V shed 5 bases, J shed 7 bases, and the junction held 16 bases outside the gene matches. CDR3 size: 17 residues. The germline V gene encodes CDR1 SGHAT and CDR2 FQNNGV. CDR3 nucleotide sequence: TGTGCCAGCAGCCGAGCCTATGACAGGGGGCCCAGGGGTGGCTACACCTTC. Translation: CASSRAYDRGPRGGYTF. The full variable domain, rest sourced from reference TRBV11-2 and TRBJ1-2, is EAGVAQSPRYKIIEKRQSVAFWCNPISGHATLYWYQQILGQGPKLLIQFQNNGVVDDSQLPKDRFSAERLKGVDSTLKIQPAKLEDSAVYLCASSRAYDRGPRGGYTFGSGTRLTVV.

The CDR3 DNA reads TGTGCCAGCAGCAGCGGGACAGGGGGATCAGATACGCAGTATTTT. It encodes CASSSGTGGSDTQYF. The V call is TRBV9, the J call TRBJ2-3; 11 positions match TRBD1. Germline CDR1 reads SGDLS; CDR2 reads YYNGEE. The CDR3 sequence is 15 residues long. Trimming at V came to 4 bases and at J to 4 bases, leaving 5 bases not matched to a gene.